What follows are 22 T cell receptor beta chains derived from one specimen sequenced in a study of blood T cell repertoires in COVID-19. Sequencing was performed with immunoSEQ multiplex PCR; in TCRdb, only in-frame clones are kept and a portion is missing. Of about 200,000 clones detected, around 83% appear once; the ten largest clones hold over 7%. Sequencing input: peripheral blood. The receptors were gathered from an elderly woman with COVID-19, enrolled during active disease.

The genes are TRBV7-2 and TRBJ1-5; unclear D gene. The germline gives CDR1 SGHTA, CDR2 FQGNSA. The CDR3 is 15 amino acids. Trimming pared 1 base from V and 7 bases from J, leaving 14 bases between. The chain's CDR3 is CASSLEASRSQPQHF. Written as DNA, the CDR3 is TGTGCCAGCAGCTTAGAGGCCAGCAGGTCCCAGCCCCAGCATTTT.

V is TRBV11-3 and J is TRBJ2-2; tentative D call: TRBD2 (6 bases). Germline V lookup: CDR1 SGHNT, CDR2 YENEEA. CDR3 length: 14 amino acids. Between the trimmed V and J ends, which lost 5 bases and 4 bases, there was a span of 11 bases. CDR3 nucleotide sequence: TGTGCCAGCAGCATTGGGGGGATCACCGGGGAGCTGTTTTTT. It is translated as CASSIGGITGELFF.

The chain combines TRBV7-2 with TRBJ2-7; a weak D match, TRBD2 (6 bases). The CDR3 extends over 15 amino acids. Germline V gene lookup returns CDR1 SGHTA and CDR2 FQGNSA. V was clipped by 1 base and J by 4 bases, with 14 bases between them. Here the CDR3 reads CASSLGVLARYEQYF. CDR3 DNA: TGTGCCAGCAGCTTAGGAGTTCTAGCGCGTTACGAGCAGTACTTC.

This rearrangement joins TRBV5-1 to TRBJ2-3; D gene unclear. CDR1 SGHRS and CDR2 YFSETQ come from the germline V gene. V was cut by 4 bases and J by 0 bases, with 6 bases left in between. The CDR3 has 13 residues. CDR3 protein: CASSTSSTDTQYF. Here the CDR3 DNA reads TGCGCCAGCAGCACTTCTAGCACAGATACGCAGTATTTT.

This chain connects TRBV2 to TRBJ1-1, with 8 nucleotides matching TRBD1. This CDR3 contains 12 residues. Trimming at V came to 4 bases and at J to 7 bases, leaving 2 bases not matched to a gene. Per the germline V gene, CDR1 is SNHLY and CDR2 is FYNNEI. The CDR3 DNA reads TGTGCCAGCAGTGGGACAGGGTTTGAAGCTTTCTTT. As protein: CASSGTGFEAFF.

This chain uses TRBV27 with TRBJ2-6; 7 nucleotides align to TRBD1. V lost 4 bases, J lost 0 bases, and 12 bases stayed unmatched. Germline V gives CDR1 MNHEY, CDR2 SMNVEV (reference sequence). This CDR3 is built from 19 residues. The CDR3 loop is CASSSRGQRTPSGANVLTF. The CDR3 DNA reads as TGTGCCAGCAGTTCTAGGGGACAGCGGACCCCCTCTGGGGCCAACGTCCTGACTTTC.

The chain recombines TRBV27 with TRBJ1-5; tentatively, D is TRBD1 (5 bases). This CDR3 is built from 13 residues. Germline loops: CDR1 MNHEY, CDR2 SMNVEV (reference sequence). V lost 4 bases and J 4 bases, leaving 8 bases between the germline ends. The CDR3 region is CASSSRQNQPQHF. The CDR3 DNA reads as TGTGCCAGCAGTTCCAGACAGAATCAGCCCCAGCATTTT.

This chain joins TRBV27 and TRBJ2-1; 12 nucleotides line up with TRBD2. The CDR3 is made up of 15 amino acids. The germline V gene encodes CDR1 MNHEY and CDR2 SMNVEV (reference sequence). Trimming took 4 bases from V and 8 from J; bases not matched to a gene: 6. This CDR3 reads CASSSTSGRWYEQFF. CDR3 DNA sequence: TGTGCCAGCAGTTCCACTAGCGGGAGGTGGTATGAGCAGTTCTTC.

The rearrangement uses TRBV11-1 and TRBJ1-2; D is undetermined. Germline assignment: CDR1 SGHAT and CDR2 FQDESV (reference sequence). The CDR3 covers 13 residues. V shed 5 bases and J shed 0 bases, with 7 bases lying between them. CDR3 in DNA: TGTGCCAGCAGCGTCGCGGCTAACTATGGCTACACCTTC. Encoded protein: CASSVAANYGYTF.

The chain uses TRBV27 and TRBJ1-5; D is possibly TRBD1 (6 bases). The ends were cut back, 2 bases at V and 4 bases at J, with 12 bases in the middle. The CDR3 spans 15 residues. CDR1 MNHEY and CDR2 SMNVEV come from the germline V gene (reference sequence). CDR3 nucleotide sequence: TGTGCCAGCAGTTTAAGACAGGTCGGAAATCAGCCCCAGCATTTT. Translation: CASSLRQVGNQPQHF.

This chain uses TRBV18 with TRBJ2-2; 7 bases map to TRBD1. The CDR3 length is 15 residues. Germline trimming cut 2 bases from V and 3 bases from J; bases unmatched to any gene: 3. Germline V CDR1 and CDR2: KGHSH, LQKENI. In DNA, the CDR3 is TGTGCCAGCTCACCAGGGACAGCAGACACCGGGGAGCTGTTTTTT. Its translation is CASSPGTADTGELFF. The full variable domain, rest sourced from reference TRBV18 and TRBJ2-2, is NAGVMQNPRHLVRRRGQEARLRCSPMKGHSHVYWYRQLPEEGLKFMVYLQKENIIDESGMPKERFSAEFPKEGPSILRIQQVVRGDSAAYFCASSPGTADTGELFFGEGSRLTVL.

The rearrangement links TRBV10-3 to TRBJ2-3, with D perhaps TRBD1 (6 bases). Trimming shortened V by 8 bases and J by 2 bases, and 11 bases separated the two germline ends. Germline lookup yields CDR1 ENHRY and CDR2 SYGVKD. The CDR3 sequence is 13 residues long. This CDR3 is CAIGGRNTDTQYF. The CDR3 DNA reads as TGTGCCATCGGGGGCCGGAACACAGATACGCAGTATTTT.

This rearrangement joins TRBV28 to TRBJ1-5; TRBD1 agrees at 9 bases. Germline lookup yields CDR1 MDHEN and CDR2 SYDVKM. Trimming at V came to 1 base and at J to 2 bases, leaving 3 bases not matched to a gene. CDR3 length equals 16 residues. The CDR3, as DNA: TGTGCCAGCAGTTTATCGGGACAGGGAGGCAATCAGCCCCAGCATTTT. Protein product: CASSLSGQGGNQPQHF.

This clone has more than one count but fewer than ten. V is TRBV5-1 and J is TRBJ2-7; D perhaps matches TRBD2 (5 bases). The CDR3 runs 15 residues. Germline CDR1 reads SGHRS; CDR2 reads YFSETQ. Trimming pared 0 bases from V and 0 bases from J, leaving 10 bases between. Here the CDR3 DNA reads TGCGCCAGCAGCTTGGTTGAGGGAAGCTCCTACGAGCAGTACTTC. This sequence encodes CASSLVEGSSYEQYF.

The V gene is TRBV18, the J gene TRBJ2-7; D gene uncertain. V lost 6 bases and J lost 0, with 3 bases in between. This CDR3 is 11 amino acids long. Looked up from germline, CDR1 is KGHSH and CDR2 is LQKENI. The CDR3 DNA reads as TGTGCCAGCTCTCACTCCTACGAGCAGTACTTC. Its protein product is CASSHSYEQYF.

This clone has a handful of counts. CDR3 DNA: TGTGCCATCAGTGCTCTCGAGTCGAGAAATGAGCAGTTCTTC. It translates to CAISALESRNEQFF. The chain combines TRBV10-3 with TRBJ2-1; D unresolved. The V end lost 4 bases, the J end lost 7 bases, and 14 bases lay between the germline ends. The CDR3 is 14 residues long. The V gene's germline CDR1 is ENHRY and CDR2 SYGVKD.

The chain links TRBV30 to TRBJ1-1, with 9 nucleotides matching TRBD1. V trimming: 0 bases; J trimming: 2 bases; junction bases outside the gene matches: 7. CDR1 is GTSNPN, CDR2 SVGIG, per germline (reference sequence). The CDR3 covers 16 residues. CDR3 sequence reads: CAWSVGDRDLNTEAFF. The DNA for the CDR3 is TGTGCCTGGAGTGTGGGGGACAGGGACCTAAACACTGAAGCTTTCTTT.

This chain connects TRBV27 to TRBJ1-4; D might be TRBD1 (6 bases). Trimming stripped 7 bases from V and 8 bases from J, with 20 bases between. The V gene's germline CDR1 is MNHEY and CDR2 SMNVEV (reference sequence). This CDR3 spans 15 amino acids. CDR3 region: CASTSVWGRGEKLFF. The DNA of the CDR3 is TGTGCCAGCACCTCCGTCTGGGGGCGCGGAGAAAAACTGTTTTTT.

The chain uses TRBV2 and TRBJ1-6; 9 positions agree with TRBD1. The trim removed 3 bases at V and 11 bases at J, leaving 5 bases unmatched. The CDR3 is 14 residues long. Germline CDR1 SNHLY, CDR2 FYNNEI. The CDR3 is CASSEETGGPPLHF. The CDR3 DNA is TGTGCCAGCAGTGAGGAGACAGGGGGGCCACCCCTCCACTTT.

This clone was recorded only once. The V call is TRBV6-5, the J call TRBJ1-4, with 8 bases aligning to TRBD1. V gave up 2 bases and J gave up 7 bases; unmatched junction bases: 6. CDR1 and CDR2 from the germline V gene are MNHEY and SVGAGI. CDR3 length: 15 amino acids. The CDR3 sequence: CASSYGQGRGEKLFF. The CDR3 coding sequence is TGTGCCAGCAGTTACGGACAGGGTCGGGGTGAAAAACTGTTTTTT.

This chain uses TRBV11-2 with TRBJ2-1, with D tentatively TRBD2 (6 bases). Trimming left V 5 bases short and J 6 bases short, with 17 bases between. Germline lookup yields CDR1 SGHAT and CDR2 FQNNGV. The CDR3 covers 15 residues. The CDR3: CASSLRTGRTNEQFF. CDR3 bases: TGTGCCAGCAGCCTCCGGACGGGGAGGACCAATGAGCAGTTCTTC.

This chain links TRBV5-4 with TRBJ1-1; D gene ambiguous. CDR3 length: 15 amino acids. Trimming shortened V by 0 bases and J by 4 bases, and 13 bases separated the two germline ends. The germline gives CDR1 SGHNT, CDR2 YYREEE (reference sequence). In DNA form, the CDR3 reads TGTGCCAGCAGCTTGGTCAGCCCGGGGTCCACTGAAGCTTTCTTT. It codes for CASSLVSPGSTEAFF.